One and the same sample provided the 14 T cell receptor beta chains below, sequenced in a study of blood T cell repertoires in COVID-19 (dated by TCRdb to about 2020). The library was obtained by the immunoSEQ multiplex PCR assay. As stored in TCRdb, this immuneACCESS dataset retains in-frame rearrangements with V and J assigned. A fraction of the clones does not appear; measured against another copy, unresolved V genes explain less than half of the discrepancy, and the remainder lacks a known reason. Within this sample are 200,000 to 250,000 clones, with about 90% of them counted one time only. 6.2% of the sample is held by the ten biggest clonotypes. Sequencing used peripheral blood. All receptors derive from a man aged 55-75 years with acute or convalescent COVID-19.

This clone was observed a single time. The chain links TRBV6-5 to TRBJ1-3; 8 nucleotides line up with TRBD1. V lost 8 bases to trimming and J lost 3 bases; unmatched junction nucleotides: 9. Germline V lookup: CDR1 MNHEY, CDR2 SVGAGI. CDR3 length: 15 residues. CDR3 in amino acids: CASGRTDRGGNTIYF. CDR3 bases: TGTGCCAGCGGGAGAACAGACAGGGGTGGAAACACCATATATTTT.

CDR3: CASSLAAGGTSTDTQYF. The CDR3 region has the DNA TGCGCCAGCAGCTTGGCAGCGGGAGGAACTAGCACAGATACGCAGTATTTT. The chain couples TRBV5-1 to TRBJ2-3; 9 bases agree with TRBD2. The trim removed 0 bases at V and 0 bases at J, leaving 5 bases unmatched. Germline V gives CDR1 SGHRS, CDR2 YFSETQ. CDR3 length: 17 residues.

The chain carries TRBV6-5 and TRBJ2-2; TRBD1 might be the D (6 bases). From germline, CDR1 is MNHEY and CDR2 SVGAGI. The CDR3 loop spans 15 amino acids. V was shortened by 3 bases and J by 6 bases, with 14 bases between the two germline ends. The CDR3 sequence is CASSYSRGRAGELFF. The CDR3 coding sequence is TGTGCCAGCAGTTATTCGAGGGGGAGAGCCGGGGAGCTGTTTTTT.

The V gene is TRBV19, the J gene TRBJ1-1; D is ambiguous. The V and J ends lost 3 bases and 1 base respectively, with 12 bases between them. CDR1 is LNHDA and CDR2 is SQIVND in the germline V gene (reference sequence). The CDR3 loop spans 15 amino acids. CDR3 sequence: CASSIVSRGNTEAFF. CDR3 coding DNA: TGTGCCAGTAGTATTGTTAGTCGGGGGAACACTGAAGCTTTCTTT.

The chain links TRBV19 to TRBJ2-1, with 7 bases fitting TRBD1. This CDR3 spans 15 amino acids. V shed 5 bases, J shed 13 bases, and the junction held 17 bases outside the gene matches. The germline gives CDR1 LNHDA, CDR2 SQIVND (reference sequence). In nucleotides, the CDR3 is TGTGCCAGTAGTGCACAGGGGTCGGCTACCGCTTATCAGTTCTTC. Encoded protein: CASSAQGSATAYQFF.

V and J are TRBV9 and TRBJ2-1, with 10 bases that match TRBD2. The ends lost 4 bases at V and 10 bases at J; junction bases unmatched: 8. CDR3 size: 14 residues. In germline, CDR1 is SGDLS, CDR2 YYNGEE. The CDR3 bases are TGTGCCAGCAGCAGGACTAGCGGATCTTGGGAGCAGTTCTTC. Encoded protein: CASSRTSGSWEQFF. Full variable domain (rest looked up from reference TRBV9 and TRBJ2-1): DSGVTQTPKHLITATGQRVTLRCSPRSGDLSVYWYQQSLDQGLQFLIQYYNGEERAKGNILERFSAQQFPDLHSELNLSSLELGDSALYFCASSRTSGSWEQFFGPGTRLTVL.

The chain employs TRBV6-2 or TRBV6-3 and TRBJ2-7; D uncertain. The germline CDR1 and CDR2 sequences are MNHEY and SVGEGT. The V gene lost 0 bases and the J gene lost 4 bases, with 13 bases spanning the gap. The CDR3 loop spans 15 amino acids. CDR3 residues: CASSYSAENLYEQYF. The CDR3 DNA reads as TGTGCCAGCAGTTACTCCGCGGAGAACCTATACGAGCAGTACTTC.

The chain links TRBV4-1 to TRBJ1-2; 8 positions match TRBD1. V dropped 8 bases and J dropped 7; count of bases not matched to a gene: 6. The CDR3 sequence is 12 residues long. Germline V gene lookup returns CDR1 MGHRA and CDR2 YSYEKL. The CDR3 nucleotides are TGCGCCAGCGGTCAGGGGGCGAGTGGCTACACCTTC. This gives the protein CASGQGASGYTF.

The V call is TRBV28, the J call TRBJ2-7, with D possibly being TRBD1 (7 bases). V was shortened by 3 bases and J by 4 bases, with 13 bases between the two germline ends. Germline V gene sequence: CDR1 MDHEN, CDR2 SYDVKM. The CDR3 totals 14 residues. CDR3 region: CASSFAGGFYEQYF. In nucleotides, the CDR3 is TGTGCCAGCAGTTTCGCAGGGGGGTTTTACGAGCAGTACTTC.

In DNA form, the CDR3 reads TGTGCCAGCAGTCCAGGGCCTGGCTATGGCTACACCTTC. It translates to CASSPGPGYGYTF. The J gene is TRBJ1-2, the V gene TRBV6-5, with D possibly matching TRBD1 (5 bases). The V end lost 5 bases, the J end lost 4 bases, and 11 bases lay between the germline ends. This CDR3 contains 13 residues. Germline-derived CDR1 and CDR2 are MNHEY and SVGAGI.

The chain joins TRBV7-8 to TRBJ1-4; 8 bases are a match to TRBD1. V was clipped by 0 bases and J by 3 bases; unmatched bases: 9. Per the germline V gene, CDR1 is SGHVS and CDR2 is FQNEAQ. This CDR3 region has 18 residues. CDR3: CASSLAGTGHYANEKLFF. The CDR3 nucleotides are TGTGCCAGCAGCTTAGCGGGGACAGGTCATTACGCTAATGAAAAACTGTTTTTT.

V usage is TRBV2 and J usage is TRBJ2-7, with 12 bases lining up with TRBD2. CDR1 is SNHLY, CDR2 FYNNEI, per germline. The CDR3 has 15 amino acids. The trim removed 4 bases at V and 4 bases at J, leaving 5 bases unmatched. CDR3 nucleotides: TGTGCCAGCAGTGGGTCTAGCGGGAGGGGTTACGAGCAGTACTTC. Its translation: CASSGSSGRGYEQYF.

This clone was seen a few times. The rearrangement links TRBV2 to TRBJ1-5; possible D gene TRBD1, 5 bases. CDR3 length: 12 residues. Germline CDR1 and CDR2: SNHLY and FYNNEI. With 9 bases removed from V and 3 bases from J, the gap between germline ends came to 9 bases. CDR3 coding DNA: TGTGCCAGTACAGGTCCCAATCAGCCCCAGCATTTT. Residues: CASTGPNQPQHF.

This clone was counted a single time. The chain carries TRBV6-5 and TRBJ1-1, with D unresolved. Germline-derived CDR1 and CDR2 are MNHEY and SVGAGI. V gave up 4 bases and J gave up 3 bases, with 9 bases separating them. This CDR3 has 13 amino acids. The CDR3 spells CASSSRGDTEAFF. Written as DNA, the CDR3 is TGTGCCAGCAGTTCCCGGGGAGACACTGAAGCTTTCTTT.